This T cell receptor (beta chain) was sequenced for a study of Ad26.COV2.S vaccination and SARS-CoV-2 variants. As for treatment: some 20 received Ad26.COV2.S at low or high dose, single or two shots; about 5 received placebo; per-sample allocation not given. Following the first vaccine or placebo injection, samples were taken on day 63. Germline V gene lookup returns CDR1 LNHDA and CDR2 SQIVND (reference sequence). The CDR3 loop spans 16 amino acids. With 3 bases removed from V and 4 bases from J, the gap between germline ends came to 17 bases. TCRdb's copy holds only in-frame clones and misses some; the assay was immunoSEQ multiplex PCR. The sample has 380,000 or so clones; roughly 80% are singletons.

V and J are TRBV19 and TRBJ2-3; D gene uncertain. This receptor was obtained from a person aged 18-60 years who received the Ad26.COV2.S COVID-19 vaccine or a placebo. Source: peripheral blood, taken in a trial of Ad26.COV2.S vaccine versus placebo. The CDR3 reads CASSISNEIGSDTQYF. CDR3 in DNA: TGTGCCAGTAGTATTAGTAATGAAATCGGCTCAGATACGCAGTATTTT.